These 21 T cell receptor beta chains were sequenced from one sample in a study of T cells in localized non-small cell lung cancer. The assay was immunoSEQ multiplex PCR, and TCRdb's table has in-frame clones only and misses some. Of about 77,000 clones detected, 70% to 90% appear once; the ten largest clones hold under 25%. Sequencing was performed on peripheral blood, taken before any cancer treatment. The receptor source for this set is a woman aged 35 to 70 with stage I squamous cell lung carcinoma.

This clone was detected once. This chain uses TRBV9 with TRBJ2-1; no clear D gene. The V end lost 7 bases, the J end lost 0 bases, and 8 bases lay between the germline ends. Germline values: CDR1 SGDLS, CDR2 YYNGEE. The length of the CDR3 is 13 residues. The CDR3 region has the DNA TGTGCCAGCGGGCAGCTCTCCTACAATGAGCAGTTCTTC. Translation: CASGQLSYNEQFF.

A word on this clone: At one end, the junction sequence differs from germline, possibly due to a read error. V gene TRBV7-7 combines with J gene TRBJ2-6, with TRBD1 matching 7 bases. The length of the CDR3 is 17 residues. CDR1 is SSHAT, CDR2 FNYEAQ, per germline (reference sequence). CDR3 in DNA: TGTGCTAGCAGCTCCGGAACAGGGGTTCTTGGGGCCAACGTCCTGACTTTC. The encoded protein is CASSSGTGVLGANVLTF.

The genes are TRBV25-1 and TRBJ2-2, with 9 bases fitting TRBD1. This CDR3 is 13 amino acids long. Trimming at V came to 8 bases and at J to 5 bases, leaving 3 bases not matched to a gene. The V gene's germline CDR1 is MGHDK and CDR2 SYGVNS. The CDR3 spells CASFGTGTGELFF. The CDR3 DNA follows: TGTGCCAGCTTTGGGACAGGGACCGGGGAGCTGTTTTTT.

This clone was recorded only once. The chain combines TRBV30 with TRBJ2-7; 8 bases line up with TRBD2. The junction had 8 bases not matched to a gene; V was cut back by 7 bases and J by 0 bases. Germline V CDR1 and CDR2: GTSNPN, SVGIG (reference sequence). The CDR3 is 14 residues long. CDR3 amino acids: CALDSGGSSYEQYF. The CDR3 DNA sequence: TGTGCCTTAGACTCGGGGGGGAGCTCCTACGAGCAGTACTTC.

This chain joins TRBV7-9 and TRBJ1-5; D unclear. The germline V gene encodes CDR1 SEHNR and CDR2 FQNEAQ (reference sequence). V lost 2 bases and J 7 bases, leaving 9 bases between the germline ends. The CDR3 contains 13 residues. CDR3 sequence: CASSLYSLQPQHF. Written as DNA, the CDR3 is TGTGCCAGCAGCTTATACAGCCTGCAGCCCCAGCATTTT. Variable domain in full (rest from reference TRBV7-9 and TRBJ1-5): DTGVSQNPRHKITKRGQNVTFRCDPISEHNRLYWYRQTLGQGPEFLTYFQNEAQLEKSRLLSDRFSAERPKGSFSTLEIQRTEQGDSAMYLCASSLYSLQPQHFGDGTRLSIL.

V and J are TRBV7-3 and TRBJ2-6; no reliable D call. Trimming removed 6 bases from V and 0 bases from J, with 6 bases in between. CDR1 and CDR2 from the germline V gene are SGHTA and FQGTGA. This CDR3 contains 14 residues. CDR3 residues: CASSPNSGANVLTF. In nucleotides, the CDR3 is TGTGCCAGCAGTCCAAACTCTGGGGCCAACGTCCTGACTTTC.

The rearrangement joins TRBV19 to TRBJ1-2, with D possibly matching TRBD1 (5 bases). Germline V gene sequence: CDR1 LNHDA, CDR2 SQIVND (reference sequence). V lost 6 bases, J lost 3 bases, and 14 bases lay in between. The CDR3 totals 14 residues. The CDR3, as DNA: TGTGCCAGTAGGGCGTGGCAGGGCGACTATGGCTACACCTTC. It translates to CASRAWQGDYGYTF.

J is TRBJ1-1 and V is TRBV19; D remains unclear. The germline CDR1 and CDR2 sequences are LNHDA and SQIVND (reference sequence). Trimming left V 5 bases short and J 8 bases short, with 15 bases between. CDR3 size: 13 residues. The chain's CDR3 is CASSSGQPIEAFF. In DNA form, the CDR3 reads TGTGCCAGTAGTTCTGGGCAGCCAATAGAAGCTTTCTTT.

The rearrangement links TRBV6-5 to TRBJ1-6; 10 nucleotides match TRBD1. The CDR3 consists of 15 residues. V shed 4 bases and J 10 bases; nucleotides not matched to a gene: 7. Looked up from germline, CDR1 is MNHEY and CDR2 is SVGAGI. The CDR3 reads CASSSRDRGASPLHF. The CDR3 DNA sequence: TGTGCCAGCAGTTCCCGGGACAGGGGCGCCTCACCCCTCCACTTT.

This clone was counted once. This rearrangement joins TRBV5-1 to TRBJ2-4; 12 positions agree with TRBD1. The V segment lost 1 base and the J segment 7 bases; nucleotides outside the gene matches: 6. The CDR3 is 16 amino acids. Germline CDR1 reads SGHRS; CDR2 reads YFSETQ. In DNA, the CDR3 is TGCGCCAGCAGCTTGTGGGGACAGGGGGCCGAGAACATTCAGTACTTC. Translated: CASSLWGQGAENIQYF. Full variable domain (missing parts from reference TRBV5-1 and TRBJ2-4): KAGVTQTPRYLIKTRGQQVTLSCSPISGHRSVSWYQQTPGQGLQFLFEYFSETQRNKGNFPGRFSGRQFSNSRSEMNVSTLELGDSALYLCASSLWGQGAENIQYFGAGTRLSVL.

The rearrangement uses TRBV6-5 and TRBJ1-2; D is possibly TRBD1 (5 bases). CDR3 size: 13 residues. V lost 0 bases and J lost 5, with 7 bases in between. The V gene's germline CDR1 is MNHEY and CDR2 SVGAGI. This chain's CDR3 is CASSYSGTYGYTF. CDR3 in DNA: TGTGCCAGCAGTTACTCCGGGACGTATGGCTACACCTTC.

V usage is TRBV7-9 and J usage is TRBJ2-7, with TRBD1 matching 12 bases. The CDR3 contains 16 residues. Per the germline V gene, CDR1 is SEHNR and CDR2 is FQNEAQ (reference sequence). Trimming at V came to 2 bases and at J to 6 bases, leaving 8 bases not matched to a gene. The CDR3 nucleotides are TGTGCCAGCAGCTTACCAACCGGGACAGGGGGCGGCGAGCAGTACTTC. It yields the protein CASSLPTGTGGGEQYF. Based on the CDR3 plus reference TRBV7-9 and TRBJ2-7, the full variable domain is DTGVSQNPRHKITKRGQNVTFRCDPISEHNRLYWYRQTLGQGPEFLTYFQNEAQLEKSRLLSDRFSAERPKGSFSTLEIQRTEQGDSAMYLCASSLPTGTGGGEQYFGPGTRLTVT.

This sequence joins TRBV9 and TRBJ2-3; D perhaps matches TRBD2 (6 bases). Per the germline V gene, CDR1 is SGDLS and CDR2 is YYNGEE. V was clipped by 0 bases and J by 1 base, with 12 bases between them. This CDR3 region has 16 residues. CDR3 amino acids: CASSVGPGVGTDTQYF. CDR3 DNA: TGTGCCAGCAGCGTAGGTCCGGGGGTGGGCACAGATACGCAGTATTTT.

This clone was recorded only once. CDR3 sequence (DNA): TGTGCCAGCAGCCCGCGACAGGGGGCAGGCTATGGCTACACCTTC. Translation: CASSPRQGAGYGYTF. The V call is TRBV7-3, the J call TRBJ1-2; TRBD1 agrees at 10 bases. Germline V gene sequence: CDR1 SGHTA, CDR2 FQGTGA. This CDR3 comprises 15 residues. V was clipped by 5 bases and J by 4 bases; unmatched bases: 7.

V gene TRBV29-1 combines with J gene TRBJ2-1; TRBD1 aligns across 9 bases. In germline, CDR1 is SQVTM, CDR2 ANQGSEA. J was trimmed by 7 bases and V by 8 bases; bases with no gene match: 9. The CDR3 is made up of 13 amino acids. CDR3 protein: CSIRDRAQNEQFF. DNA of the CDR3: TGCAGCATCCGGGACAGGGCTCAGAATGAGCAGTTCTTC.

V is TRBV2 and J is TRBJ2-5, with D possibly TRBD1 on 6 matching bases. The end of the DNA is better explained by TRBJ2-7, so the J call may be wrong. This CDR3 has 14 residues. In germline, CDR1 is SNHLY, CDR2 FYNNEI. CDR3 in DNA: TGTGCCAGCAGTAGGGACACCGTAACCTACGAGCAGTACTTC. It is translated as CASSRDTVTYEQYF.

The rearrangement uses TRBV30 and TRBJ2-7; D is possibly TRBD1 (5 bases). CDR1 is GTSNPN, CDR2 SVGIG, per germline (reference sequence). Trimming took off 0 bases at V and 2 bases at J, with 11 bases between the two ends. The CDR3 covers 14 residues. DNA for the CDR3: TGTGCCTGGAGTGTACCCGGCAGGGCCTACGAGCAGTACTTC. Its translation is CAWSVPGRAYEQYF.

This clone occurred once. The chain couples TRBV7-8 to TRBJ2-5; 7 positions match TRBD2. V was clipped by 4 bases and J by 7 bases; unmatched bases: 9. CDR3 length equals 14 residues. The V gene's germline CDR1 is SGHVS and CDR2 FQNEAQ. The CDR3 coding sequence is TGTGCCAGCAGCTCCGCGGGGGAGAGTGGGACCCAGTACTTC. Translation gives CASSSAGESGTQYF.

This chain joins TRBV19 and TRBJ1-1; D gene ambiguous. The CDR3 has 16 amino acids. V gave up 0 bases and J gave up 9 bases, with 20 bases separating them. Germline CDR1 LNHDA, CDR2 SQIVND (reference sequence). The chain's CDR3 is CASSIEGPALALKAFF. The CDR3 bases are TGTGCCAGTAGTATAGAAGGGCCAGCGTTAGCCCTTAAAGCTTTCTTT. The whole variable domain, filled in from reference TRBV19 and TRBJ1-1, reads DGGITQSPKYLFRKEGQNVTLSCEQNLNHDAMYWYRQDPGQGLRLIYYSQIVNDFQKGDIAEGYSVSREKKESFPLTVTSAQKNPTAFYLCASSIEGPALALKAFFGQGTRLTVV.

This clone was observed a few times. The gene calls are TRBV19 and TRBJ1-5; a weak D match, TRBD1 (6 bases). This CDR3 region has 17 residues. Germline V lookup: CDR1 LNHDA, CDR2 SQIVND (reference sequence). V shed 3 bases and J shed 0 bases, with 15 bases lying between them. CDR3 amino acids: CASSIGGQRYSNQPQHF. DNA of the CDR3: TGTGCCAGTAGTATTGGGGGGCAAAGGTATAGCAATCAGCCCCAGCATTTT. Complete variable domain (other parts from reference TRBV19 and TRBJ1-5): DGGITQSPKYLFRKEGQNVTLSCEQNLNHDAMYWYRQDPGQGLRLIYYSQIVNDFQKGDIAEGYSVSREKKESFPLTVTSAQKNPTAFYLCASSIGGQRYSNQPQHFGDGTRLSIL.

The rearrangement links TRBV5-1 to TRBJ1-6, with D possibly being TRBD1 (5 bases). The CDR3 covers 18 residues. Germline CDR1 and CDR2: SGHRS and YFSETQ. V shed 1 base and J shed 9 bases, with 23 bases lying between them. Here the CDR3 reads CASSLYRPGTQGGSPLHF. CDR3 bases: TGCGCCAGCAGCTTGTACCGCCCCGGGACCCAAGGAGGTTCACCCCTCCACTTT.